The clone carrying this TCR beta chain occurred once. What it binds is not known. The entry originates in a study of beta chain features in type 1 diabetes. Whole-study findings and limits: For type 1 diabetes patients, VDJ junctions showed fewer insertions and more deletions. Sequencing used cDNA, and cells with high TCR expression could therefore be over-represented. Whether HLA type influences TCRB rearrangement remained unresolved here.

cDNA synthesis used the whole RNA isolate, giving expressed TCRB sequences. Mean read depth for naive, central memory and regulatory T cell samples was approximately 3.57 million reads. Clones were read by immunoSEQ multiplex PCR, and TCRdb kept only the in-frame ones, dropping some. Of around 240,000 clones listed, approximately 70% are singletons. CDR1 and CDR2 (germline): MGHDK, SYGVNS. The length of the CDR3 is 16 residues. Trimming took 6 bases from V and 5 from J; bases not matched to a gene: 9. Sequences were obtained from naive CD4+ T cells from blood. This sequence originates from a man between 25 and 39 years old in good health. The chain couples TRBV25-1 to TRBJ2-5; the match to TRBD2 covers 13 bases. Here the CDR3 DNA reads TGTGCCAGCAGAGCTGGACTAGCGGGAGCATTGGAGACCCAGTACTTC. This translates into CASRAGLAGALETQYF.